Listed below are T cell receptor beta chains from one sample, sequenced in a study of T cell repertoires in ileal Crohn's disease. Sequencing was performed with immunoSEQ multiplex PCR; in TCRdb, only in-frame clones are kept and a portion is missing. The table lists 10,000 to 15,000 clones, approximately 78% of them singletons. The source material was ileal tissue. These receptors were obtained from an adult with Crohn's disease. Both conserved end residues are part of each CDR3. The D gene is left open where the match is weak. Clone size, where shown, is once, few, many, or a class for clones that have expanded.

size	length	V	J	D	CDR3	DNA
NA	17	TRBV7-3	TRBJ2-6	NA	CASSLPSDSSGANVLTF	TGTGCCAGCAGCCTCCCCTCTGATAGCTCTGGGGCCAACGTCCTGACTTTC
NA	15	TRBV11-2	TRBJ2-3	TRBD2	CASSLVLLAGDTQYF	TGTGCCAGCAGCTTAGTGCTCCTAGCGGGGGATACGCAGTATTTT
NA	13	TRBV30	TRBJ2-5	NA	CAWSVRPGETQYF	TGTGCCTGGAGTGTTCGGCCGGGGGAGACCCAGTACTTC
NA	15	TRBV6-1	TRBJ2-3	TRBD1	CASSRTGLRTDTQYF	TGTGCCAGCAGTAGGACAGGGCTGAGGACAGATACGCAGTATTTT
NA	17	TRBV4-2	TRBJ2-3	TRBD1	CASSQENPGQGSDTQYF	TGTGCCAGCAGCCAAGAAAACCCGGGACAGGGATCAGATACGCAGTATTTT
NA	15	TRBV30	TRBJ1-1	TRBD1	CAWSPRWDRDTEAFF	TGTGCCTGGAGCCCTCGGTGGGACAGGGACACTGAAGCTTTCTTT
NA	17	TRBV4-1	TRBJ2-1	TRBD1	CASSQETGGISYNEQFF	TGCGCCAGCAGCCAAGAGACAGGGGGGATTTCCTACAATGAGCAGTTCTTC
once	15	TRBV6-5	TRBJ2-3	TRBD2	CASSYIAGGPDTQYF	TGTGCCAGCAGTTACATAGCGGGGGGGCCAGATACGCAGTATTTT
NA	15	TRBV29-1	TRBJ1-5	TRBD1	CSAGGTGAGNQPQHF	TGCAGCGCTGGGGGGACAGGGGCAGGCAATCAGCCCCAGCATTTT
few	16	TRBV19	TRBJ2-7	TRBD1	CASSTLQGAGTYEQYF	TGTGCCAGTAGTACCCTACAGGGGGCCGGTACCTACGAGCAGTACTTC